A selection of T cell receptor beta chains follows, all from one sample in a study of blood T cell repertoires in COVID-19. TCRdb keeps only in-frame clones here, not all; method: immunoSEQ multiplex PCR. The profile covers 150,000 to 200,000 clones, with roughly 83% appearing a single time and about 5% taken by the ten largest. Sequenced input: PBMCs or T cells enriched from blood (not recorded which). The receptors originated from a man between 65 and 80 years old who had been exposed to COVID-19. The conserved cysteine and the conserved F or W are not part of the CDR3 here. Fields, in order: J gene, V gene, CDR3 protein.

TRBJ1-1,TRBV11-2,ASSLLRGTEAF
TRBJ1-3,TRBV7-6,ASSLGVRDSGNTIY
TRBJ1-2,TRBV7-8,ASSLSSGSGGYT
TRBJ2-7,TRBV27,ASSPGTSGPYEQY
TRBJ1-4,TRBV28,ASRMGGPRNEKLF
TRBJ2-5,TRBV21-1,ASSKGGLSETQY
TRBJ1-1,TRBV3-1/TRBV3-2,ASSLRGWPEAF
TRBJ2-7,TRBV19,ASSISLAGPLREQY
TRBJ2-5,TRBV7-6,ASSRGTGPEETQY
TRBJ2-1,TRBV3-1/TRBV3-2,ASSQVSEQGTF
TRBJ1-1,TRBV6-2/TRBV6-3,ASSFQGLMNTEAF
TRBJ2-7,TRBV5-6,ASSSDRGPRLYEQY
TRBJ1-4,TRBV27,ASRDTGSNEKLF
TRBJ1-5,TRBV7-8,ASSSKGQRIEPQH
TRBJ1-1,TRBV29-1,SVGDRGPPEAF
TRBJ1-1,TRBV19,ASSIVWEAVDNTEAF
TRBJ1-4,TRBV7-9,ASSSGGSTNEKLF
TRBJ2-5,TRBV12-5,ASGRLTGSETQY
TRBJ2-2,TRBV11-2,ASSSQGQSTGELF
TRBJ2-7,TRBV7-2,ASSLSRTGRAPYEQY
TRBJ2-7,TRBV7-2,ASSQPTGSYEQY
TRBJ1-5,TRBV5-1,ASSLGDRGSNQPQH
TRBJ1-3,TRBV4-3,ASSQLQGPGNTIY
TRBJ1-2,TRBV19,ASSPGNYGYT
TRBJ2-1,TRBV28,ASKTSGRWDEQF
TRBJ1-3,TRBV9,ASSDTGFSGNTIY
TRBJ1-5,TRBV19,ASSVQGRQPQH
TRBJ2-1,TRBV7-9,ASRSLGGGNNEQF
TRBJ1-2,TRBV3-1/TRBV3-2,ASSPTQRGRVYGYT
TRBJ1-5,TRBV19,ASSIMGQRNQPQH
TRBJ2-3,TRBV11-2,ASSLTGGPTDTQY
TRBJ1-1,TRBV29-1,SVGPARNTEAF
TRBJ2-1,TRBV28,ASSLSGTSRDNEQF
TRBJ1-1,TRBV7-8,ASSLGGGTEAF
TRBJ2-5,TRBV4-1,ASSPGLGGEETQY
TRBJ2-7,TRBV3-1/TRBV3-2,ASSLRLAGAASYEQY
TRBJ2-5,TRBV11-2,ASSFGTTQETQY
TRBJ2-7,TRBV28,ASSLSRYEQY
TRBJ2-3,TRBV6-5,ASSYKGAVGTQY
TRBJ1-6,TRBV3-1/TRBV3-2,ASSQVQGNSPLH
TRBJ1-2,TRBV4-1,ASSQDGQGVGGYT
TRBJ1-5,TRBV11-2,ASSLGAFSNQPQH
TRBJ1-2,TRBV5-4,ASSFPGASRYGYT
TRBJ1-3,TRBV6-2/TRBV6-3,ASSYPGSGNTIY
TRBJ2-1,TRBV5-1,ASSLEGSGGF
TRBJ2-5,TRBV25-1,ASSEGGNQETQY
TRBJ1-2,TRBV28,ASSRPRTGSANYGYT
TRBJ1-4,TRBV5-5,ASSLVSAGEEKLF
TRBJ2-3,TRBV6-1,ASSERADTQY
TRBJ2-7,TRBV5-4,ASSLEQGSNEQY
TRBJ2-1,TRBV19,ASSIDRVAGGSYNEQF
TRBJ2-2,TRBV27,ASSPWTGNTGELF
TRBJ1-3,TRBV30,AWSGDISIGNTIY
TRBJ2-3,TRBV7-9,ASSLNRGLAGTDTQY
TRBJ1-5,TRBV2,ASRDRQGQVQPQH
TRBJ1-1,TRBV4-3,ASSQDYRTGGTEAF
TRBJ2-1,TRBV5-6,ASSSGVGSYNEQF
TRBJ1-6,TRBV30,AWSVINNSPLH
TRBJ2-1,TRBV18,ASSLSGTSGSNEQF
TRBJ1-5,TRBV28,ASSFEGRGSNQPQH